The source of this TCR beta chain is a study of beta chain features in type 1 diabetes. Study at large: Patient and healthy donor groups were alike in age, gender and cell yields.

The V and J ends lost 0 bases and 0 bases respectively, with 9 bases between them. The CDR3 loop spans 16 amino acids. Per germline, CDR1 SGHAT and CDR2 FQNNGV. There are a few counts of this clone. Its antigen remains unknown. Study-wide findings and caveats: Moderately but significantly shorter TCRB CDR3s were found in Type 1 diabetes patients in all four CD4+ subsets.

Donors contributed one heparinised blood draw apiece, averaging about 120 mL. Researchers reported sorting CD4+ naive, central memory, regulatory and stem cell-like memory cells via CD45RO/CCR7/CD25/CD127/CD95/CD27. The isolated RNA, all of it, was reverse transcribed, so expressed TCRB transcripts were what got sequenced. The assay was immunoSEQ multiplex PCR, and TCRdb's table has in-frame clones only and misses some. The sample records around 340,000 clones, 9.3% being singletons. This TCR came from a young man with type 1 diabetes. The sequenced material came from central memory CD4+ T cells from blood. This chain links TRBV11-2 with TRBJ2-4; D tentatively fits TRBD1 or TRBD2 (5 bases each). This chain's CDR3 is CASSLDPGPAKNIQYF. The CDR3 nucleotides read TGTGCCAGCAGCTTAGACCCGGGACCAGCCAAAAACATTCAGTACTTC.